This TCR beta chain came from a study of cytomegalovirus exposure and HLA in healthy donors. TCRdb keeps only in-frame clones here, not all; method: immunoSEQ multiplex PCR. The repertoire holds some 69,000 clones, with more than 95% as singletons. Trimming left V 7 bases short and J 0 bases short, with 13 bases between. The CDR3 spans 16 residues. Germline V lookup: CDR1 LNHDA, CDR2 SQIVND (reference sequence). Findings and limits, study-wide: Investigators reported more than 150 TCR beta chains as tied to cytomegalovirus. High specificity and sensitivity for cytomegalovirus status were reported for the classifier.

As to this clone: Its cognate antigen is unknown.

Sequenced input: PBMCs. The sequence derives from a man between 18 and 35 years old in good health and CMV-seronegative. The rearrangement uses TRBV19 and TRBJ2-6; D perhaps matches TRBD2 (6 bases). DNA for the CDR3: TGTGCCAGTACCTACGGGACTTACTCTGGGGCCAACGTCCTGACTTTC. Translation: CASTYGTYSGANVLTF. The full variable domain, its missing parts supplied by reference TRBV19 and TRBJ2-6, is DGGITQSPKYLFRKEGQNVTLSCEQNLNHDAMYWYRQDPGQGLRLIYYSQIVNDFQKGDIAEGYSVSREKKESFPLTVTSAQKNPTAFYLCASTYGTYSGANVLTFGAGSRLTVL.